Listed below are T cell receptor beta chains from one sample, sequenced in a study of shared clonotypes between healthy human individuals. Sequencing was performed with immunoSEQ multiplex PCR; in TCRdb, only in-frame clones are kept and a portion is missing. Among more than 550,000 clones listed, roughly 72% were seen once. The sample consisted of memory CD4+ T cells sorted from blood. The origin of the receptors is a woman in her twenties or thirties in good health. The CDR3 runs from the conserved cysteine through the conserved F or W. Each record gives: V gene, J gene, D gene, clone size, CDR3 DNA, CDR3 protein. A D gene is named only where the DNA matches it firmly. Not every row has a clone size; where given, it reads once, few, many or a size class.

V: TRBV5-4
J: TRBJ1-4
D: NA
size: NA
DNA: TGTGCCAGCAGCTTGGATGGGGGAAGTGATGAAAAACTGTTTTTT
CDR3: CASSLDGGSDEKLFF

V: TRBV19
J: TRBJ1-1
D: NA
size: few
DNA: TGTGCCAGTAGTACCATTTTACAGGGAACTGAAGCTTTCTTT
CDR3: CASSTILQGTEAFF

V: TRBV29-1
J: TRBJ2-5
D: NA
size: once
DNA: TGCAGCGTTGAAGATCATAACAAGATGGTGAACTTC
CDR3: CSVEDHNKMVNF

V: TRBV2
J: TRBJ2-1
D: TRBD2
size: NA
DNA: TGTGCCAGCAAGACTAGCGCCCACAATGAGCAGTTCTTC
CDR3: CASKTSAHNEQFF

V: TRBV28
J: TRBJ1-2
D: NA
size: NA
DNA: TGTGCCAGCGCCGAGGTGGGCTATGGCTACACCTTC
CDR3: CASAEVGYGYTF

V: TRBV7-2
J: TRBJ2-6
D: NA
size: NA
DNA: TGTGCCAGCAGCTCGCATGCCATTATCTCTGGGGCCAACGTCCTGACTTTC
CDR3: CASSSHAIISGANVLTF

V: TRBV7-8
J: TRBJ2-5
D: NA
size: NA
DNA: TGTGCCAGCAGCTTGCAAGAGACCCAGTACTTC
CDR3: CASSLQETQYF

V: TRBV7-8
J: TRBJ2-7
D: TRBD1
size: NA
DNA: TGTGCCAGCAGCTCACCTCCGGGACAGGGGAAGGACGAGCAGTACTTC
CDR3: CASSSPPGQGKDEQYF

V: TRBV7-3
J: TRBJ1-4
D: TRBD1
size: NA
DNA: TGTGCCAGCAGCAAGACGGGACAGGAAAATGAAAAACTGTTTTTT
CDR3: CASSKTGQENEKLFF

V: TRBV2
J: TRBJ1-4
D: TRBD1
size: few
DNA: TGTGCCAGCAGAGGGACAGGGGAGGAAAAACTGTTTTTT
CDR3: CASRGTGEEKLFF

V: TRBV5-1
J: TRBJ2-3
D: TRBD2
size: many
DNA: TGCGCCAGCAGCGCGGGAGCGACAGATACGCAGTATTTT
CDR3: CASSAGATDTQYF

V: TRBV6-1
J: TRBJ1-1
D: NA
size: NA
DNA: TGTGCCAGCAGTGCGAGTCAGGGAATCACTGAAGCTTTCTTT
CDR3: CASSASQGITEAFF

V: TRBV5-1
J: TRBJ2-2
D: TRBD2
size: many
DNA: TGCGCCAGCAGCTTACGACTAGCGGCGAACACCGGGGAGCTGTTTTTT
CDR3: CASSLRLAANTGELFF

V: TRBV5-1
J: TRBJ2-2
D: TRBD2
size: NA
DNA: TGCGCCAGCAGCTTGTTAGCGGGTGGCACCGGGGAGCTGTTTTTT
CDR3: CASSLLAGGTGELFF

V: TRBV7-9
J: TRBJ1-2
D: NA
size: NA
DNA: TGTGCCAGCAGCGCGGATAGAGACTATGGCTACACCTTC
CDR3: CASSADRDYGYTF

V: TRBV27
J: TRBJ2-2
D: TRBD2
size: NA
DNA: TGTGCCAGCAGTTTAGTAGGCGGGAGTTCTACCGGGGAGCTGTTTTTT
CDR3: CASSLVGGSSTGELFF

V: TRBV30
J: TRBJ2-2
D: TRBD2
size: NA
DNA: TGTGCCTGGAGTCAGGACGGGACTAGTGGTTCCGGGGAGCTGTTTTTT
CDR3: CAWSQDGTSGSGELFF

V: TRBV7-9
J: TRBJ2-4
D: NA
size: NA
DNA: TGTGCCAGCAGCTCGTATAAAACTAACCACATTCAGTACTTC
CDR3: CASSSYKTNHIQYF

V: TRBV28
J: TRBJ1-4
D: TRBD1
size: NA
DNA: TGTGCCAGCAGTTCAACAGGGGGGGATGAAAAACTGTTTTTT
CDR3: CASSSTGGDEKLFF

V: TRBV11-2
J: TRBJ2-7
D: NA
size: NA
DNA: TGTGCCAGCAGCCGCGGTGGGCCTTGGGAGCAGTACTTC
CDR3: CASSRGGPWEQYF

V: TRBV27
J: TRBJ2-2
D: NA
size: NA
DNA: TGTGCCAGCAGTTATCTGGTTAACCGGGCGCAGGGGGGGAACACCGGGGAGCTGTTTTTT
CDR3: CASSYLVNRAQGGNTGELFF

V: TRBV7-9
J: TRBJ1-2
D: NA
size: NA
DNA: TGTGCCAGCAGCATGATAACCTTCTATGGCTACACCTTC
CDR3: CASSMITFYGYTF

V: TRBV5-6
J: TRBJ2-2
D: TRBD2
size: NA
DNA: TGTGCCAGCAGCTTGATGGGACTAAGGACCGGGGAGCTGTTTTTT
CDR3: CASSLMGLRTGELFF

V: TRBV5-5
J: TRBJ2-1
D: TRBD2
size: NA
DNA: TGTGCCAGCAGCTCCGCGCGGACTAGCGGGATCAATGAGCAGTTCTTC
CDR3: CASSSARTSGINEQFF

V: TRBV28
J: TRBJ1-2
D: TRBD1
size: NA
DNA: TGTGCCAGCAGTCCAGGACAGGGTTCCAGGTCATTGTATGGCTACACCTTC
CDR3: CASSPGQGSRSLYGYTF

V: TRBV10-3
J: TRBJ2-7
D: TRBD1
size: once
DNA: TGTGCCATCCGAGACAGGGAGACCTACGAGCAGTACTTC
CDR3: CAIRDRETYEQYF

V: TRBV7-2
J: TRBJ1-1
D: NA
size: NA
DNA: TGTGCCAGCAGCTTGGGCAGAGAAGCTTTCTTT
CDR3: CASSLGREAFF

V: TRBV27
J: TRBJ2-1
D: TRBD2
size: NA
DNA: TGTGCCAGCGGACTAGCGGGGAGCTCCTACAATGAGCAGTTCTTC
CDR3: CASGLAGSSYNEQFF

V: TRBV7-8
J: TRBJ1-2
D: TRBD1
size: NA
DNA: TGTGCCAGCAGCTTAAGTGGACAGGGGCGTCGCGGCTACACCTTC
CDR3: CASSLSGQGRRGYTF

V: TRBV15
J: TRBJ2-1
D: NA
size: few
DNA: TGTGCCACCAGCAGAGGTAGTGAATCCTATGAGCAGTTCTTC
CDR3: CATSRGSESYEQFF

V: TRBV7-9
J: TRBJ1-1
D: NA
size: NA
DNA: TGTGCCAGCAGCTTGGGGCAGGGATTGAACACTGAAGCTTTCTTT
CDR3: CASSLGQGLNTEAFF

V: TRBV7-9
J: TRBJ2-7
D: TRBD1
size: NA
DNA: TGTGCCAGCAGCCGCCGGGACAGGGGTAGCGAGCAGTACTTC
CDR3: CASSRRDRGSEQYF

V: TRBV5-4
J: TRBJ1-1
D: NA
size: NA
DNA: TGTGCCAGCAGCCCGAGGATCCACCCGAACACTGAAGCTTTCTTT
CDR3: CASSPRIHPNTEAFF

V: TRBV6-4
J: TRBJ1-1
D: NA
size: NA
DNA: TGTGCCAGCAGTGATCAAAGGGGCACTGAAGCTTTCTTT
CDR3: CASSDQRGTEAFF

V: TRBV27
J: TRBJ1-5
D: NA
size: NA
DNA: TGTGCCAGCAGTTTAATCGTAGGGAGGCCGCCCCAGCATTTT
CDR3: CASSLIVGRPPQHF

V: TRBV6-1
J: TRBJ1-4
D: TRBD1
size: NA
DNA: TGTGCCAGCACCCCGGGGACAGGGTATAGAGAAAAACTGTTTTTT
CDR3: CASTPGTGYREKLFF

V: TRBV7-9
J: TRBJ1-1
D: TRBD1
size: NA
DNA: TGTGCCAGCAGCCAATCAGGGGGATGGGGTGAAGCTTTCTTT
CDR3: CASSQSGGWGEAFF

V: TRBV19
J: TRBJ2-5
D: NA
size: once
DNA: TGTGCCAGTAGTATAGCGTTGTTACAGAATTCTCAAGAGACCCAGTACTTC
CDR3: CASSIALLQNSQETQYF

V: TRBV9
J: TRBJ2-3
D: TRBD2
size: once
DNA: TGTGCCAGCAGCGTCCCCACCACTGGTAGCGGGAGTCTGACAGATACGCAGTATTTT
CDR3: CASSVPTTGSGSLTDTQYF

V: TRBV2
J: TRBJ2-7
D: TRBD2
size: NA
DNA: TGTGCCAGTGGGGGACTAGCGGGAGGGATAATTTCCTACGAGCAGTACTTC
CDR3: CASGGLAGGIISYEQYF

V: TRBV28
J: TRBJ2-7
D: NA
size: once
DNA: TGTGCCAGCAGTTTAATTCCCTACGAGCAGTACTTC
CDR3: CASSLIPYEQYF

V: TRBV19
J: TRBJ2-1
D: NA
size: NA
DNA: TGTGCCAGTAGTTATAGGGGGAGGGGAAATGAGCAGTTCTTC
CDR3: CASSYRGRGNEQFF

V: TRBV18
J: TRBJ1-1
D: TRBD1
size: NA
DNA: TGTGCCAGCTCAGGGGGACAGCCGAACACTGAAGCTTTCTTT
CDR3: CASSGGQPNTEAFF

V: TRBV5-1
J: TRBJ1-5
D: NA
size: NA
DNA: TGCGCCAGCAGCTTGGAGGGCACTCAGCCCCAGCATTTT
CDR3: CASSLEGTQPQHF

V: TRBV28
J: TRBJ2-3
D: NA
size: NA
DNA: TGTGCCAGCAGCCCGCTCGGGGGGCAGGCGGGAGAGGCAGATACGCAGTATTTT
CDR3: CASSPLGGQAGEADTQYF

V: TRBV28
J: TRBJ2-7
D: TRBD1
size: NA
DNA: TGTGCCAGCAGCTCCCGGGACAGGGCCTCCTACGAGCAGTACTTC
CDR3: CASSSRDRASYEQYF

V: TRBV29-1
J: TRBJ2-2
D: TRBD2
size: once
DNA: TGCAGCGTTGAGACCGGGACTAGCGGGATGAAGGTTCACACCGGGGAGCTGTTTTTT
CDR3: CSVETGTSGMKVHTGELFF

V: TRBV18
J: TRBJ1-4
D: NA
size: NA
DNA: TGTGCCAGCTCACCACCGGCGAGAAGGGAAGGAAAACTGTTTTTT
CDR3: CASSPPARREGKLFF

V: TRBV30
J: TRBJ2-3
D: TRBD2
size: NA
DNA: TGTGCCTGGACGCGGCTAGCGGGAGCACAAGATACGCAGTATTTT
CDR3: CAWTRLAGAQDTQYF

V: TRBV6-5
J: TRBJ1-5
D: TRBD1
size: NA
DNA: TGTGCCAGCAGTTCCCGGACAGGGAACCAGCCCCAGCATTTT
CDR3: CASSSRTGNQPQHF

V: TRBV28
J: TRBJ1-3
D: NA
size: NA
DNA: TGTGCCAGCAGTTCGGACAGATTCGGAAACACCATATATTTT
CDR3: CASSSDRFGNTIYF

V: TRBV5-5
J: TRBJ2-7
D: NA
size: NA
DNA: TGTGCCAGCAGCTTAGTCGGATCCTACGAGCAGTACTTC
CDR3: CASSLVGSYEQYF

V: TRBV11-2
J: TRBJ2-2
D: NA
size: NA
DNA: TGTGCCAGCAGCCCGATTCATACGGGACCCGGGGAGCTGTTTTTT
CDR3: CASSPIHTGPGELFF

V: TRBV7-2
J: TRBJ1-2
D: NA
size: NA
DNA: TGTGCCAGCAGCTCCTTTCGAAGGGGCTATGGCTACACCTTC
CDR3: CASSSFRRGYGYTF